This is a list of T cell receptor beta chains from one sample in a study of blood T cells in healthy people across ages. TCRdb redid the calling of the 5' RACE reads with MiXCR, one entry per CDR3 protein. Of around 940,000 distinct CDR3 sequences in the sample, roughly 47% are singletons; the top ten hold roughly 23%. Input material: blood. All receptors come from an older woman in good health. The CDR3 runs from the conserved cysteine through the conserved F or W. A D gene is named only where the DNA matches it firmly. The listing skips clone size in some rows; elsewhere it reads once, few, many or a size class.

clone_size: once; j_call: TRBJ2-3; v_call: TRBV20-1; d_call: -; cdr3_aa: CSARRPASGTDTQYF; cdr3_nt: TGCAGTGCTAGGCGTCCGGCTAGCGGCACAGATACGCAGTATTTT
clone_size: -; j_call: TRBJ2-3; v_call: TRBV7-2; d_call: -; cdr3_aa: CASSTQPEGAVTQYF; cdr3_nt: TGTGCCAGCAGCACGCAACCTGAGGGTGCAGTTACGCAGTATTTT
clone_size: -; j_call: TRBJ2-5; v_call: TRBV27; d_call: -; cdr3_aa: CASSLLGRGQETQYF; cdr3_nt: TGTGCCAGCAGTTTATTAGGACGGGGCCAAGAGACCCAGTACTTC
clone_size: few; j_call: TRBJ1-2; v_call: TRBV27; d_call: -; cdr3_aa: CASRANYGYTF; cdr3_nt: TGTGCCAGCAGGGCTAACTATGGCTACACCTTC
clone_size: few; j_call: TRBJ2-1; v_call: TRBV28; d_call: TRBD1; cdr3_aa: CASSPRTGKMGIHNEQFF; cdr3_nt: TGTGCCAGCAGTCCACGGACAGGGAAGATGGGAATCCACAATGAGCAGTTCTTC
clone_size: few; j_call: TRBJ2-1; v_call: TRBV7-2; d_call: TRBD2; cdr3_aa: CASTPGGPINEQFF; cdr3_nt: TGTGCCAGCACCCCGGGAGGGCCGATAAATGAGCAGTTCTTC
clone_size: few; j_call: TRBJ2-7; v_call: TRBV9; d_call: TRBD2; cdr3_aa: CASSPGRAGVTYEQYF; cdr3_nt: TGTGCCAGCAGCCCGGGGAGAGCGGGAGTGACCTACGAGCAGTACTTC
clone_size: once; j_call: TRBJ2-4; v_call: TRBV5-1; d_call: -; cdr3_aa: CASSSRSAKNIQYF; cdr3_nt: TGCGCCAGCAGCTCCAGGTCAGCCAAAAACATTCAGTACTTC
clone_size: few; j_call: TRBJ2-7; v_call: TRBV29-1; d_call: -; cdr3_aa: CSVELPGLGLSSYEQYF; cdr3_nt: TGCAGCGTTGAACTCCCAGGGCTGGGTCTGAGCTCCTACGAGCAGTACTTC
clone_size: -; j_call: TRBJ2-7; v_call: TRBV27; d_call: -; cdr3_aa: CASSPPFTGAVNEQYF; cdr3_nt: TGTGCCAGCAGTCCACCCTTTACGGGGGCAGTAAATGAGCAGTACTTC
clone_size: few; j_call: TRBJ2-5; v_call: TRBV20-1; d_call: TRBD1; cdr3_aa: CSEDRELGETQYF; cdr3_nt: TGCAGTGAGGACAGGGAATTGGGAGAGACCCAGTACTTC
clone_size: -; j_call: TRBJ2-7; v_call: TRBV6-5; d_call: -; cdr3_aa: CASSSYSVLEVTYEQYF; cdr3_nt: TGTGCCAGCAGTTCCTATAGTGTTTTGGAAGTTACCTACGAGCAGTACTTC
clone_size: -; j_call: TRBJ2-7; v_call: TRBV4-1; d_call: TRBD2; cdr3_aa: CASSQDVVGRGLAGDEQYF; cdr3_nt: TGCGCCAGCAGCCAAGATGTCGTGGGTCGGGGACTAGCGGGAGACGAGCAGTACTTC
clone_size: -; j_call: TRBJ2-5; v_call: TRBV15; d_call: TRBD2; cdr3_aa: CATSRDLVAGAAYF; cdr3_nt: TGTGCCACCAGCAGAGATCTCGTAGCGGGAGCGGCGTACTTC
clone_size: -; j_call: TRBJ2-1; v_call: TRBV5-6; d_call: -; cdr3_aa: CASSSGTHNEQFF; cdr3_nt: TGTGCCAGCAGCTCCGGCACCCACAATGAGCAGTTCTTC
clone_size: -; j_call: TRBJ2-7; v_call: TRBV20-1; d_call: -; cdr3_aa: CSANGGTSGYEQYF; cdr3_nt: TGCAGTGCTAATGGGGGGACTTCTGGGTACGAGCAGTACTTC
clone_size: -; j_call: TRBJ2-1; v_call: TRBV27; d_call: TRBD2; cdr3_aa: CASSSITSGSWNGQFF; cdr3_nt: TGTGCCAGCAGTTCAATTACTAGCGGGAGTTGGAATGGGCAGTTCTTC
clone_size: -; j_call: TRBJ2-5; v_call: TRBV30; d_call: -; cdr3_aa: CAWTNKGSNWGETQYF; cdr3_nt: TGTGCCTGGACAAATAAAGGCAGTAACTGGGGAGAGACCCAGTACTTC
clone_size: -; j_call: TRBJ1-2; v_call: TRBV24-1; d_call: -; cdr3_aa: CATSDADYYGYTF; cdr3_nt: TGTGCCACCAGTGACGCGGATTACTATGGCTACACCTTC
clone_size: -; j_call: TRBJ2-1; v_call: TRBV14; d_call: -; cdr3_aa: CASNPTGTAYNEQFF; cdr3_nt: TGTGCCAGCAATCCTACCGGGACCGCCTACAATGAGCAGTTCTTC
clone_size: -; j_call: TRBJ2-7; v_call: TRBV7-2; d_call: -; cdr3_aa: CASFDWGSSYEQYF; cdr3_nt: TGTGCCAGCTTCGACTGGGGGTCCTCTTACGAGCAGTACTTC
clone_size: few; j_call: TRBJ2-3; v_call: TRBV4-1; d_call: TRBD2; cdr3_aa: CASSQVLPSGNRLPPDTQYF; cdr3_nt: TGCGCCAGCAGCCAAGTTTTGCCTAGCGGGAATCGACTGCCTCCAGATACGCAGTATTTT
clone_size: -; j_call: TRBJ1-1; v_call: TRBV7-2; d_call: TRBD1; cdr3_aa: CASSSPGGWAEAFF; cdr3_nt: TGTGCCAGCAGCTCCCCAGGGGGTTGGGCTGAAGCTTTCTTT
clone_size: -; j_call: TRBJ2-7; v_call: TRBV29-1; d_call: TRBD1; cdr3_aa: CGVVDRETYEQYF; cdr3_nt: TGCGGCGTGGTGGACAGGGAAACCTACGAGCAGTACTTC
clone_size: -; j_call: TRBJ2-4; v_call: TRBV18; d_call: TRBD2; cdr3_aa: CASSPPPGLGALAKNIQYF; cdr3_nt: TGTGCCAGCTCACCACCGCCGGGACTAGGGGCACTAGCCAAAAACATTCAGTACTTC
clone_size: few; j_call: TRBJ2-7; v_call: TRBV20-1; d_call: -; cdr3_aa: CSATAGKYEQYF; cdr3_nt: TGCAGTGCTACCGCGGGGAAGTACGAGCAGTACTTC
clone_size: -; j_call: TRBJ2-3; v_call: TRBV29-1; d_call: -; cdr3_aa: CSVVLVNTQYF; cdr3_nt: TGCAGCGTTGTACTGGTAAATACGCAGTATTTT
clone_size: -; j_call: TRBJ1-6; v_call: TRBV4-1; d_call: -; cdr3_aa: CASSQTAGRGVDSPLHF; cdr3_nt: TGCGCCAGCAGCCAAACGGCCGGACGAGGGGTTGATTCACCCCTCCACTTT
clone_size: -; j_call: TRBJ2-2; v_call: TRBV27; d_call: -; cdr3_aa: CASSPKPNSGELFF; cdr3_nt: TGTGCCAGCAGCCCGAAACCGAACTCCGGGGAGCTGTTTTTT
clone_size: -; j_call: TRBJ2-1; v_call: TRBV3-1; d_call: TRBD1; cdr3_aa: CASRPGQQIYEQFF; cdr3_nt: TGTGCCAGTCGCCCGGGACAGCAAATTTATGAGCAGTTCTTC
clone_size: many; j_call: TRBJ2-3; v_call: TRBV6-2/TRBV6-3; d_call: -; cdr3_aa: CATAGSTDTQYF; cdr3_nt: TGTGCCACGGCAGGGAGCACAGATACGCAGTATTTT
clone_size: many; j_call: TRBJ1-2; v_call: TRBV5-1; d_call: -; cdr3_aa: CASRLAPGQYGYTF; cdr3_nt: TGCGCCAGCAGACTCGCCCCGGGACAATATGGCTACACCTTC
clone_size: many; j_call: TRBJ2-7; v_call: TRBV7-9; d_call: TRBD1; cdr3_aa: CASSFDRGGYEQYF; cdr3_nt: TGTGCCAGCAGTTTTGACAGGGGGGGGTACGAGCAGTACTTC
clone_size: -; j_call: TRBJ2-7; v_call: TRBV29-1; d_call: -; cdr3_aa: CSVERGQYNEQYF; cdr3_nt: TGCAGCGTTGAGAGGGGCCAATACAATGAGCAGTACTTC
clone_size: -; j_call: TRBJ2-5; v_call: TRBV29-1; d_call: -; cdr3_aa: CSVVQTGKETQYF; cdr3_nt: TGCAGCGTTGTCCAGACAGGAAAAGAGACCCAGTACTTC
clone_size: -; j_call: TRBJ1-1; v_call: TRBV21-1; d_call: -; cdr3_aa: CASSKALDSKLNTGAFF; cdr3_nt: TGTGCCAGCAGCAAAGCGCTTGACAGCAAATTGAACACTGGAGCTTTCTTT
clone_size: few; j_call: TRBJ2-5; v_call: TRBV7-2; d_call: -; cdr3_aa: CASSLAPHPEYF; cdr3_nt: TGTGCCAGCAGCTTAGCTCCCCATCCGGAGTACTTC
clone_size: -; j_call: TRBJ2-3; v_call: TRBV5-6; d_call: TRBD1; cdr3_aa: CASSPDRVTYTQYF; cdr3_nt: TGTGCCAGCAGTCCGGACAGGGTTACTTATACGCAGTATTTT
clone_size: few; j_call: TRBJ2-5; v_call: TRBV7-2; d_call: TRBD1; cdr3_aa: CASSLSRQGQETQYF; cdr3_nt: TGTGCCAGCAGCTTAAGCAGACAGGGTCAAGAGACCCAGTACTTC
clone_size: -; j_call: TRBJ2-3; v_call: TRBV4-2; d_call: TRBD2; cdr3_aa: CASSQELAGGPGTQYF; cdr3_nt: TGTGCCAGCAGCCAAGAGTTAGCGGGAGGGCCTGGTACGCAGTATTTT
clone_size: -; j_call: TRBJ2-7; v_call: TRBV5-4; d_call: TRBD2; cdr3_aa: CASSFFAGERVEQYF; cdr3_nt: TGTGCCAGCAGCTTTTTTGCGGGAGAAAGGGTCGAGCAGTACTTC
clone_size: few; j_call: TRBJ2-5; v_call: TRBV7-2; d_call: -; cdr3_aa: CASSPGTRWSGETQYF; cdr3_nt: TGTGCCAGCAGCCCCGGAACTAGATGGAGCGGGGAGACCCAGTACTTC
clone_size: -; j_call: TRBJ2-3; v_call: TRBV4-3; d_call: -; cdr3_aa: CASSQLATDTQYF; cdr3_nt: TGCGCCAGCAGCCAGTTGGCCACAGATACGCAGTATTTT
clone_size: -; j_call: TRBJ1-5; v_call: TRBV27; d_call: -; cdr3_aa: CASSIRPDSNQPQHF; cdr3_nt: TGTGCCAGCAGTATCCGACCAGATAGCAATCAGCCCCAGCATTTT
clone_size: -; j_call: TRBJ2-6; v_call: TRBV15; d_call: -; cdr3_aa: CATSHRDAGANVLTF; cdr3_nt: TGTGCCACCAGCCACAGGGATGCCGGGGCCAACGTCCTGACTTTC
clone_size: -; j_call: TRBJ2-7; v_call: TRBV20-1; d_call: -; cdr3_aa: CSAREGQLEYEQYF; cdr3_nt: TGCAGTGCTAGAGAAGGGCAACTAGAGTACGAGCAGTACTTC
clone_size: once; j_call: TRBJ2-6; v_call: TRBV20-1; d_call: TRBD1; cdr3_aa: CSATSYRDRGSGANVLTF; cdr3_nt: TGCAGTGCTACCTCATACCGGGACAGGGGCTCTGGGGCCAACGTCCTGACTTTC
clone_size: -; j_call: TRBJ1-4; v_call: TRBV4-1; d_call: -; cdr3_aa: CASSPGGGGSEKLFF; cdr3_nt: TGCGCCAGCAGCCCGGGAGGGGGAGGGAGTGAAAAACTGTTTTTT
clone_size: -; j_call: TRBJ2-3; v_call: TRBV30; d_call: -; cdr3_aa: CAWTLRGSTDTQYF; cdr3_nt: TGTGCCTGGACTCTTAGGGGGAGCACAGATACGCAGTATTTT